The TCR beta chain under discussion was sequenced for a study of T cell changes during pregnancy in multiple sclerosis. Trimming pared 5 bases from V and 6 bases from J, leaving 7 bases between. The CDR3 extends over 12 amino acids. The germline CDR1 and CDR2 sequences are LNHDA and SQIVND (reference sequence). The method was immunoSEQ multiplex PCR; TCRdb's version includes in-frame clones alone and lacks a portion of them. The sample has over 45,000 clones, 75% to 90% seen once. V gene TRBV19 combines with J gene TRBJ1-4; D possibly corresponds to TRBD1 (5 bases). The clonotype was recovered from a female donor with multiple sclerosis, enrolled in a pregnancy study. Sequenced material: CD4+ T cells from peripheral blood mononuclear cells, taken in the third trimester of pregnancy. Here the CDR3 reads CASSPRDEKLFF. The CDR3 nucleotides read TGTGCCAGTAGTCCCAGGGATGAAAAACTGTTTTTT.